These 12 T cell receptor beta chains were sequenced from one sample in a study of cytomegalovirus exposure and HLA in healthy donors (dated by TCRdb to about 2017). The library was made by the immunoSEQ multiplex PCR assay. TCRdb re-hosts the immuneACCESS table, in-frame sequences only. Its copies lack some clones; in the studies checked, an unresolved V gene accounts for under half of them, and the cause for the rest is not known. This sample lists about 73,000 clones; 70% to 90% were detected once. The ten top clones hold roughly 3.8% of the sample. The sequenced sample consisted of PBMCs. The receptors were sampled from a young woman in good health and CMV-seropositive.

CDR3 nucleotides: TGTGCCAGCAGTGGTATCACCGGGGAGCTGTTTTTT. Its translation: CASSGITGELFF. This sequence joins TRBV2 and TRBJ2-2; D is undetermined. Germline-derived CDR1 and CDR2 are SNHLY and FYNNEI. There are 12 residues in the CDR3. The V end lost 4 bases, the J end lost 4 bases, and 4 bases lay between the germline ends.

This clone appeared once. The chain uses TRBV28 and TRBJ2-3, with a possible D match to TRBD1 (6 bases). The CDR3 contains 13 residues. Germline V gives CDR1 MDHEN, CDR2 SYDVKM. The germline V and J ends were trimmed by 5 bases and 5 bases, with 11 bases remaining between them. The CDR3 DNA sequence: TGTGCCAGCAGTACGGACAGTCAAGATACGCAGTATTTT. The encoded protein is CASSTDSQDTQYF.

This sequence joins TRBV9 and TRBJ2-2; 7 bases align to TRBD2. CDR3 size: 14 residues. After removal of 5 bases from V and 4 bases from J, the junction contained 5 bases not matched to a gene. Germline-derived CDR1 and CDR2 are SGDLS and YYNGEE. The CDR3 sequence is CASRRTSLTGELFF. In nucleotides, the CDR3 is TGTGCCAGCAGGAGGACTAGTCTCACCGGGGAGCTGTTTTTT.

The chain combines TRBV15 with TRBJ1-4; D possibly corresponds to TRBD1 (6 bases). The CDR3 totals 16 residues. CDR1 is LNHNV, CDR2 YYDKDF, per germline (reference sequence). V was clipped by 3 bases and J by 2 bases, with 13 bases between them. CDR3 protein: CATSSRQAATNEKLFF. The DNA of the CDR3 is TGTGCCACCAGCAGTCGACAGGCCGCTACTAATGAAAAACTGTTTTTT.

This chain uses TRBV5-1 with TRBJ1-4, with D perhaps TRBD1 (6 bases). Trimming took off 5 bases at V and 8 bases at J, with 19 bases between the two ends. CDR1 SGHRS and CDR2 YFSETQ come from the germline V gene. The CDR3 consists of 15 residues. The CDR3 sequence is CASRVTGQPEEKLFF. The CDR3 region has the DNA TGCGCCAGCAGGGTCACCGGACAGCCCGAGGAAAAACTGTTTTTT.

The chain recombines TRBV7-9 with TRBJ2-7; 9 bases line up with TRBD1. From germline, CDR1 is SEHNR and CDR2 FQNEAQ (reference sequence). With 4 bases clipped from V and 7 bases from J, the junction kept 17 bases outside the gene matches. The CDR3 is 17 residues long. The CDR3 spells CASSSSPGQGISGEQYF. In DNA, the CDR3 is TGTGCCAGCAGCTCCTCCCCGGGACAGGGTATTTCGGGAGAGCAGTACTTC.

This rearrangement joins TRBV7-8 to TRBJ2-1; 9 nucleotides match TRBD2. Germline V gene lookup returns CDR1 SGHVS and CDR2 FQNEAQ. Trimming cost V 7 bases and J 0 bases; bases outside gene matches: 16. The CDR3 contains 19 residues. CDR3 in DNA: TGTGCCAGCACCCTCGATTCGGTAGCGGGAGTCCCCTCCTACAATGAGCAGTTCTTC. This sequence encodes CASTLDSVAGVPSYNEQFF.

This chain links TRBV29-1 with TRBJ2-7, with 10 nucleotides matching TRBD1. CDR1 and CDR2 (germline): SQVTM, ANQGSEA. Trimming removed 6 bases from V and 5 bases from J; junction bases left unmatched: 7. This CDR3 contains 13 residues. The CDR3 sequence: CSVIPGQGNEQYF. The CDR3 DNA reads TGCAGCGTGATCCCGGGACAGGGGAACGAGCAGTACTTC.

The J gene is TRBJ2-7, the V gene TRBV4-1, with 8 positions matching TRBD1. Trimming at V came to 0 bases and at J to 2 bases, leaving 9 bases not matched to a gene. Germline CDR1 MGHRA, CDR2 YSYEKL. CDR3 length: 17 amino acids. In DNA, the CDR3 is TGCGCCAGCAGCCAAGATATGGAGACAGGGGATACCTACGAGCAGTACTTC. Protein sequence: CASSQDMETGDTYEQYF.

This clone was seen only a few times. The DNA for the CDR3 is TGTGCCAGCAGTGCCACCCCAGAGGGTGGGGCCAACGTCCTGACTTTC. Encoded protein: CASSATPEGGANVLTF. The gene calls are TRBV6-1 and TRBJ2-6; TRBD2 is a possible D gene (5 bases). Per the germline V gene, CDR1 is MNHNS and CDR2 is SASEGT. V shed 4 bases and J shed 3 bases, with 13 bases lying between them. This CDR3 comprises 16 residues.

The V and J genes are TRBV19 and TRBJ2-5; maybe TRBD1 (5 bases). This CDR3 has 12 residues. Trimming cost V 7 bases and J 2 bases, with 8 bases left between them. Germline V gives CDR1 LNHDA, CDR2 SQIVND (reference sequence). The CDR3 sequence: CASNDRQETQYF. The CDR3 coding sequence is TGTGCCAGTAACGACAGACAAGAGACCCAGTACTTC.

The V and J genes are TRBV4-1 and TRBJ1-1; D is unclear. The CDR3 runs to 12 residues. The V and J ends lost 2 bases and 8 bases respectively, with 9 bases between them. Germline V gene sequence: CDR1 MGHRA, CDR2 YSYEKL. The CDR3, as DNA: TGCGCCAGCAGCCAATCGAACGGGGAAGCTTTCTTT. This encodes CASSQSNGEAFF.